These 20 T cell receptor beta chains were all obtained from the same sample, sequenced in a study of Graves' ophthalmopathy and Graves' hyperthyroidism. RNA transcripts were the template, and TCR beta CDR3 regions were amplified from them. The authors performed first-round RT-PCR with HTBI primers and then a second-round multiplex PCR. MiXCR, run by TCRdb on the multiplex PCR reads, gives a single entry per CDR3 protein. Of almost 750,000 distinct CDR3 sequences in the sample, roughly two fifths were seen once. Sequencing was carried out using peripheral blood. The receptors derive from an adult man with Graves' ophthalmopathy.

This chain uses TRBV7-9 with TRBJ1-3; possibly TRBD1 for D (5 bases). Germline V gives CDR1 SEHNR, CDR2 FQNEAQ (reference sequence). The ends were cut back, 3 bases at V and 5 bases at J, with 29 bases in the middle. The CDR3 has 20 amino acids. CDR3 sequence (DNA): TGTGCCAGCAGCTTGCGACCGGGACCAACCGGGAAGGAGAAGAGAAACACCATATATTTT. It is translated as CASSLRPGPTGKEKRNTIYF.

The sample holds a few counts of this clonotype. This chain links TRBV7-8 with TRBJ1-2; a weak D match, TRBD1 (5 bases). The V gene lost 1 base and the J gene lost 6 bases, with 15 bases spanning the gap. This CDR3 has 15 residues. The V gene's germline CDR1 is SGHVS and CDR2 FQNEAQ. CDR3 sequence: CASSLGGGGGNGYTF. The DNA for the CDR3 is TGTGCCAGCAGCTTAGGGGGCGGGGGGGGAAATGGCTACACCTTC.

This clonotype has just a few counts. CDR3 protein: CASSKGGSNYGYTF. The CDR3 nucleotides read TGTGCCAGCAGCAAGGGAGGGTCTAACTATGGCTACACCTTC. The rearrangement joins TRBV5-6 to TRBJ1-2, with D unclear. The CDR3 is made up of 14 amino acids. V gave up 4 bases and J gave up 0 bases, with 10 bases separating them. Germline CDR1 and CDR2: SGHDT and YYEEEE.

This clonotype appeared many times. This sequence joins TRBV29-1 and TRBJ2-2; TRBD2 is a possible D gene (5 bases). The germline V gene encodes CDR1 SQVTM and CDR2 ANQGSEA. The CDR3 is 13 amino acids. Trimming stripped 3 bases from V and 7 bases from J, with 12 bases between. The CDR3 coding sequence is TGCAGCGTTGAGGAGGACCACGACGGGGAGCTGTTTTTT. Its protein is CSVEEDHDGELFF.

The table lists this clonotype with many counts. The chain is built from TRBV7-9 and TRBJ1-6; D is undetermined. Trimming took off 2 bases at V and 8 bases at J, with 4 bases between the two ends. This CDR3 region has 12 residues. Germline V CDR1 and CDR2: SEHNR, FQNEAQ (reference sequence). The CDR3 DNA is TGTGCCAGCAGCTTATCTTATTCACCCCTCCACTTT. As protein: CASSLSYSPLHF.

Ten or more counts support this clonotype. This rearrangement joins TRBV2 to TRBJ1-1; unclear D gene. The V end lost 7 bases, the J end lost 7 bases, and 7 bases lay between the germline ends. The CDR3 extends over 10 amino acids. From germline, CDR1 is SNHLY and CDR2 FYNNEI. In nucleotides, the CDR3 is TGTGCCAGCAAGTCCGTTGAAGCTTTCTTT. As protein: CASKSVEAFF.

The rearrangement links TRBV25-1 to TRBJ1-6; tentative D call: TRBD1 (6 bases). This CDR3 is built from 15 residues. The germline V and J ends were trimmed by 5 bases and 5 bases, with 13 bases remaining between them. The V gene's germline CDR1 is MGHDK and CDR2 SYGVNS. The CDR3 DNA follows: TGTGCCAGCAGTTTTTACAGGACAGATAATTCACCCCTCCACTTT. This translates into CASSFYRTDNSPLHF. The full variable domain, rest sourced from reference TRBV25-1 and TRBJ1-6, is EADIYQTPRYLVIGTGKKITLECSQTMGHDKMYWYQQDPGMELHLIHYSYGVNSTEKGDLSSESTVSRIRTEHFPLTLESARPSHTSQYLCASSFYRTDNSPLHFGNGTRLTVT.

The chain employs TRBV5-4 and TRBJ1-2; D remains unclear. The CDR3 is 14 amino acids. Germline CDR1 is SGHNT and CDR2 is YYREEE (reference sequence). Trimming took off 2 bases at V and 3 bases at J, with 11 bases between the two ends. The CDR3 DNA reads TGTGCCAGCAGCTTCTCAGGCGGCTACTATGGCTACACCTTC. Residues: CASSFSGGYYGYTF.

This clonotype was counted only a few times. V and J are TRBV7-2 and TRBJ2-5; D uncertain. The germline CDR1 and CDR2 sequences are SGHTA and FQGNSA. The V end lost 3 bases, the J end lost 1 base, and 12 bases lay between the germline ends. This CDR3 spans 15 amino acids. The CDR3 sequence: CASSFDGAFQETQYF. For the CDR3, the DNA is TGTGCCAGCAGCTTTGATGGTGCATTCCAAGAGACCCAGTACTTC.

The chain has TRBV20-1 and TRBJ1-3; 9 nucleotides line up with TRBD1. V lost 6 bases to trimming and J lost 7 bases; unmatched junction nucleotides: 13. The length of the CDR3 is 15 residues. The germline CDR1 and CDR2 sequences are DFQATT and SNEGSKA (reference sequence). The CDR3 nucleotides read TGCAGTGCCCAGGAGGAGACAGGGGGTTGGAACACCATATATTTT. Translating it yields CSAQEETGGWNTIYF.

Many counts were recorded for this clonotype. V and J are TRBV29-1 and TRBJ2-7, with D possibly matching TRBD1 (5 bases). Deletions cut 1 base from V and 6 bases from J, with 13 bases between. The germline CDR1 and CDR2 sequences are SQVTM and ANQGSEA. The CDR3 covers 13 residues. CDR3: CSVEGITGGEQYF. The CDR3 DNA follows: TGCAGCGTTGAAGGGATCACAGGTGGCGAGCAGTACTTC.

This clonotype was detected only a few times. This sequence joins TRBV9 and TRBJ2-5, with 11 bases that match TRBD1. Germline-derived CDR1 and CDR2 are SGDLS and YYNGEE. The CDR3 has 15 residues. Trimming cost V 6 bases and J 5 bases; bases outside gene matches: 9. The CDR3 reads CASTRDRGSRETQYF. The CDR3 DNA reads TGTGCCAGCACCCGGGACAGGGGGTCTCGGGAGACCCAGTACTTC.

Only a few counts were recorded for this clonotype. This sequence joins TRBV20-1 and TRBJ2-5; TRBD2 matches 7 bases. V dropped 0 bases and J dropped 5; count of bases not matched to a gene: 9. The CDR3 runs 15 residues. Germline V gene data show CDR1 as DFQATT and CDR2 as SNEGSKA (reference sequence). CDR3 in amino acids: CSARDPAGTLETQYF. The CDR3 DNA reads as TGCAGTGCTAGAGATCCAGCGGGAACATTGGAGACCCAGTACTTC.

This rearrangement joins TRBV7-9 to TRBJ2-7, with 11 bases aligning to TRBD2. V lost 5 bases, J lost 7 bases, and 4 bases stayed unmatched. This CDR3 is 13 amino acids long. The germline V gene encodes CDR1 SEHNR and CDR2 FQNEAQ (reference sequence). This CDR3 is CASSNSGGDEQYF. CDR3 coding DNA: TGTGCCAGCAGCAATAGCGGGGGGGATGAGCAGTACTTC.

V usage is TRBV24-1 and J usage is TRBJ1-1; D remains ambiguous. From germline, CDR1 is KGHDR and CDR2 SFDVKD. This CDR3 comprises 14 residues. The V and J ends lost 11 bases and 2 bases respectively, with 17 bases between them. CDR3 sequence: CASSRPGGNTEAFF. CDR3 DNA sequence: TGTGCCAGCAGCCGACCGGGAGGCAACACTGAAGCTTTCTTT.

As concerns this clonotype: Possible read error: a much larger clone is one base away. This chain joins TRBV7-3 and TRBJ2-5; no clear D gene. Trimming stripped 5 bases from V and 5 bases from J, with 12 bases between. The CDR3 spans 13 residues. CDR1 and CDR2 (germline): SGHTA, FQGTGA. The CDR3 coding sequence is TGTGCCAGCAGCCACGATACAGACGAGACCCAGTACTTC. Amino acids: CASSHDTDETQYF.

The rearrangement uses TRBV29-1 and TRBJ2-2, with 12 bases lining up with TRBD2. The J segment lost 1 base and the V segment lost 2 bases, leaving 8 bases of the junction unmatched. Germline CDR1 is SQVTM and CDR2 is ANQGSEA. The CDR3 sequence is 18 residues long. CDR3 DNA sequence: TGCAGCGTTGAAAAACGGACTAGCGGGAAAGTGAACACCGGGGAGCTGTTTTTT. Its translation is CSVEKRTSGKVNTGELFF.

This clonotype came up a few times. This chain links TRBV9 with TRBJ2-5, with a weak D call TRBD1 (6 bases). This CDR3 has 14 amino acids. Germline V lookup: CDR1 SGDLS, CDR2 YYNGEE. Trimming shortened V by 4 bases and J by 5 bases, and 15 bases separated the two germline ends. CDR3 in DNA: TGTGCCAGCAGCCAATACAGGGTAGGGGAGACCCAGTACTTC. Amino acid sequence: CASSQYRVGETQYF.

The V gene is TRBV25-1, the J gene TRBJ1-4; D may be TRBD1 (6 bases). This CDR3 has 15 residues. Trimming took 6 bases from V and 8 from J, leaving 19 bases between them. CDR1 MGHDK and CDR2 SYGVNS come from the germline V gene. Here the CDR3 reads CASSLAPGVNEKLFF. The CDR3 bases are TGTGCCAGCAGCTTGGCTCCAGGGGTAAACGAAAAACTGTTTTTT.

Comment on this clonotype: The conserved closing phenylalanine or tryptophan is absent in this CDR3, likely reflecting a read error. This chain connects TRBV7-9 to TRBJ2-7, with D perhaps TRBD1 (5 bases). Per germline, CDR1 SEHNR and CDR2 FQNEAQ (reference sequence). The CDR3 extends over 18 amino acids. V was shortened by 2 bases and J by 9 bases, with 29 bases between the two germline ends. CDR3 amino acids: CASSLLRAGHSTLGGQYL. The DNA for the CDR3 is TGTGCCAGCAGCTTACTTCGCGCAGGGCACTCCACGTTGGGCGGGCAGTACCTC.